This T cell receptor beta chain was found in a study of graft-versus-host responses after intestinal transplantation. Study-wide points: Ileal or blood samples showed some GvH clones first, and such clones were also found in recipient marrow.

This CDR3 is built from 19 residues. Per germline, CDR1 WSHSY and CDR2 SAAADI. Produced via immunoSEQ multiplex PCR; TCRdb's table is partial and in-frame only. The table lists 100,000 or so clones, approximately 95% of them singletons, with 0.95% to 1.3% in the top ten. Of note for this clone: What it binds is not known. One end of the junction does not line up with germline, which may come from a read error. The sample carries other DNA sequences with the same CDR3.

V gene TRBV10-2 combines with J gene TRBJ2-3; TRBD2 matches 13 bases. The sequence derives from a human donor who was the organ donor for an intestinal transplant. Sequenced material: unstimulated CD8+ T cells sorted from spleen or lymph node cells, taken before transplant. The CDR3 protein is CASSADPGLAGPSTDTQYF. CDR3 coding DNA: TGCGCCAGCAGTGCAGATCCGGGACTAGCGGGACCTAGCACGGATACGCAGTATTTT.